This T cell receptor (beta chain) was captured by sequencing in a study of blood T cell repertoires in COVID-19. At the level of the study: Specimens from acute and convalescent COVID-19 originated in the United States, Italy and Spain. From T cells, B-cell-depleted T cells, or PBMCs came the material, which was cDNA or gDNA.

Original data processing: Amplification with reference gene primers provided the estimates of nucleated cell counts. Libraries were prepared by immunoSEQ multiplex PCR; TCRdb keeps only in-frame clonotypes and omits some of them. V and J calls and clone size come straight from that table; D and trimming were deduced from the DNA. This repertoire shows under 300,000 clones, around 80% found once; its top ten account for around 1.5%. With 6 bases clipped from V and 4 bases from J, the junction kept 11 bases outside the gene matches. The CDR3 runs 16 residues. Germline loops: CDR1 MNHEY, CDR2 SMNVEV (reference sequence).

This receptor was identified in a woman between 40 and 55 years old who had recovered from COVID-19. This chain connects TRBV27 to TRBJ2-7, with 11 nucleotides matching TRBD2. The specimen sequenced was peripheral blood. The DNA of the CDR3 is TGTGCCAGCAGGAGAGGTCCGGGACTAGCGGATTACGAGCAGTACTTC. This codes for CASRRGPGLADYEQYF.